This TCR beta chain derives from a study of blood T cell repertoires in COVID-19. Study-level information: The origin of the acute and convalescent COVID-19 samples was the United States, Italy and Spain. PBMCs, B-cell-depleted T cells, or T cells were the source of the cDNA or gDNA that made up the material.

The germline CDR1 and CDR2 sequences are MNHEY and SMNVEV (reference sequence). V gave up 6 bases and J gave up 6 bases; unmatched junction bases: 12. The CDR3 length is 16 residues. Participants reported their clinical history, and cohort assignment relied on those reports. What the recovered Cohort 3 donors had was two negative PCRs, clearance, or symptom resolution. This table comes from immunoSEQ multiplex PCR, and its TCRdb copy is limited to in-frame clones, with some not included. The sample yields about 270,000 clones, more than 80% seen once. This chain uses TRBV27 with TRBJ1-5, with 9 bases aligning to TRBD1. The sequence was collected from a woman between 18 and 29 years old who had recovered from COVID-19. The material sequenced was PBMCs or T cells enriched from blood (not recorded which). CDR3 sequence: CASSPGGGTGIQPQHF. CDR3 nucleotide sequence: TGTGCCAGCAGCCCTGGGGGGGGGACAGGGATTCAGCCCCAGCATTTT.